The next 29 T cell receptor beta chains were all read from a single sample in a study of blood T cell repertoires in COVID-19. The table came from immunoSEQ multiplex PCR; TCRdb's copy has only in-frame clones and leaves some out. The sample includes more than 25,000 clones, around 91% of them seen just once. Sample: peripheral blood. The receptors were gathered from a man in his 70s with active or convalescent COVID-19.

CDR3 in DNA: TGTGCCAGCAGCTTAGTTCCAGGGGACAGACATACTTGGGGGTCTGAAGCTTTCTTT. Its translation is CASSLVPGDRHTWGSEAFF. The rearrangement uses TRBV7-2 and TRBJ1-1, with 7 bases lining up with TRBD1. Germline values: CDR1 SGHTA, CDR2 FQGNSA. The V gene end was trimmed by 1 base and the J gene end by 6 bases; junction bases not matched to a gene: 20. This CDR3 comprises 19 residues.

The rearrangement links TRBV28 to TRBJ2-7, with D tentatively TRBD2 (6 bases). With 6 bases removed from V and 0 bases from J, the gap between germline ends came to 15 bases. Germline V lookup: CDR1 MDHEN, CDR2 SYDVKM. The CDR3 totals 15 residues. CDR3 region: CASRVMKRASYEQYF. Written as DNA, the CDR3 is TGTGCCAGCAGAGTCATGAAGCGGGCCTCCTACGAGCAGTACTTC. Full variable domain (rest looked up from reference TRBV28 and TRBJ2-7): DVKVTQSSRYLVKRTGEKVFLECVQDMDHENMFWYRQDPGLGLRLIYFSYDVKMKEKGDIPEGYSVSREKKERFSLILESASTNQTSMYLCASRVMKRASYEQYFGPGTRLTVT.

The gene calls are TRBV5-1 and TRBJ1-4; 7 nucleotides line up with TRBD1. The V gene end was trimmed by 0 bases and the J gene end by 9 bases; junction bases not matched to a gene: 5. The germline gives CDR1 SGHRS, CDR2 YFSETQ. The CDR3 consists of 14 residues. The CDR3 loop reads CASSLEQGNQKLFF. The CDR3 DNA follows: TGCGCCAGCAGCTTGGAACAGGGGAATCAAAAACTGTTTTTT.

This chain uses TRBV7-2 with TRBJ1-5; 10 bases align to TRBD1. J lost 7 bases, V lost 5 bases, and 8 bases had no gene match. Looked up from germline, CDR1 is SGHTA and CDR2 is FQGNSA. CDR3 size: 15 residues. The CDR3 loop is CASSKAGTGDQPQHF. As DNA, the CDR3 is TGTGCCAGCAGCAAGGCCGGGACAGGGGACCAGCCCCAGCATTTT. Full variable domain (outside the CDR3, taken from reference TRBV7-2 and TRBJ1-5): GAGVSQSPSNKVTEKGKDVELRCDPISGHTALYWYRQSLGQGLEFLIYFQGNSAPDKSGLPSDRFSAERTGGSVSTLTIQRTQQEDSAVYLCASSKAGTGDQPQHFGDGTRLSIL.

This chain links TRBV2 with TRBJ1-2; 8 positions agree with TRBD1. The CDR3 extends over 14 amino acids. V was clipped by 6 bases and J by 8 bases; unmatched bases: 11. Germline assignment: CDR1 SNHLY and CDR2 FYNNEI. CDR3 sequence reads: CASSQYLTGDGYTF. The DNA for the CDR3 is TGTGCCAGCAGCCAATACTTGACAGGGGACGGCTACACCTTC. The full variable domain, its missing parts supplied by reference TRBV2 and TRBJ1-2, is EPEVTQTPSHQVTQMGQEVILRCVPISNHLYFYWYRQILGQKVEFLVSFYNNEISEKSEIFDDQFSVERPDGSNFTLKIRSTKLEDSAMYFCASSQYLTGDGYTFGSGTRLTVV.

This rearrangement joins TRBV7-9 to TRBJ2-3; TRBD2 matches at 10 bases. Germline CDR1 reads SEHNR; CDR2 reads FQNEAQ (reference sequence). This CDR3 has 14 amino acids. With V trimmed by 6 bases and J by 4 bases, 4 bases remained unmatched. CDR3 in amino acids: CASRSGGAADTQYF. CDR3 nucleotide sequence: TGTGCCAGCAGGAGCGGGGGGGCTGCAGATACGCAGTATTTT.

The CDR3 is CASSLTSVTNTGELFF. The CDR3, as DNA: TGCGCCAGCAGCTTGACTAGCGTAACGAACACCGGGGAGCTGTTTTTT. V and J are TRBV5-1 and TRBJ2-2; TRBD2 matches 7 bases. V shed 1 base and J 0 bases; nucleotides not matched to a gene: 3. The CDR3 loop spans 16 amino acids. CDR1 and CDR2 from the germline V gene are SGHRS and YFSETQ.

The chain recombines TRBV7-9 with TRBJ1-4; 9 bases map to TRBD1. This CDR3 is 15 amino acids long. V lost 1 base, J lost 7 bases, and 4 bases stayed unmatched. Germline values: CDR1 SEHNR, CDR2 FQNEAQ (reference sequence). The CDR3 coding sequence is TGTGCCAGCAGCTTAGGGACAGGGGCTTCTGAAAAACTGTTTTTT. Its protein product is CASSLGTGASEKLFF.

The CDR3 spells CASSLEAASSYNEQFF. CDR3 coding DNA: TGCGCCAGCAGCTTGGAAGCGGCAAGCTCCTACAATGAGCAGTTCTTC. The rearrangement links TRBV5-1 to TRBJ2-1; the D gene is possibly TRBD2 (5 bases). The CDR3 loop spans 16 amino acids. The ends were cut back, 0 bases at V and 0 bases at J, with 10 bases in the middle. CDR1 SGHRS and CDR2 YFSETQ come from the germline V gene.

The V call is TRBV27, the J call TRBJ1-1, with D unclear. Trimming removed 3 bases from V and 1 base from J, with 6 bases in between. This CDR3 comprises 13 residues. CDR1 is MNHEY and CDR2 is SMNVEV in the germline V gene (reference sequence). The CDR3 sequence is CASSLVENTEAFF. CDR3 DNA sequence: TGTGCCAGCAGTTTGGTAGAGAACACTGAAGCTTTCTTT.

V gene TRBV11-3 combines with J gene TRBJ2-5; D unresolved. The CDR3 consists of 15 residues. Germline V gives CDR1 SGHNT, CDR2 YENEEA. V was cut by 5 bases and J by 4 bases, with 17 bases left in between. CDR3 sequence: CASSPSGRIGETQYF. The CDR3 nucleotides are TGTGCCAGCAGCCCATCTGGCAGGATAGGAGAGACCCAGTACTTC.

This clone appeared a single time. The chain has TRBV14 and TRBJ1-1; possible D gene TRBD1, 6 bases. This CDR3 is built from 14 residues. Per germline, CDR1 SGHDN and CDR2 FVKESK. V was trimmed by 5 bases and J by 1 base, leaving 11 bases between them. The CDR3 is CASSRQVGNTEAFF. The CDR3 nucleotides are TGTGCCAGCAGCAGACAGGTGGGGAACACTGAAGCTTTCTTT.

CDR3 sequence reads: CASSSIRGSNSYEQYF. DNA for the CDR3: TGTGCCAGCAGCTCCATTAGGGGAAGCAACTCCTACGAGCAGTACTTC. The chain employs TRBV11-2 and TRBJ2-7; maybe TRBD1 (5 bases). Germline assignment: CDR1 SGHAT and CDR2 FQNNGV. The CDR3 is 16 residues long. V lost 4 bases and J lost 0, with 16 bases in between.

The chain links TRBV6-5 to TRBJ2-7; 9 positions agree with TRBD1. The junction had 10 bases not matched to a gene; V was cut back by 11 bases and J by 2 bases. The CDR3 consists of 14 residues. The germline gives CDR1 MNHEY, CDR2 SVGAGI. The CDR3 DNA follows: TGTGCCTGTGACACCGGGACAGGGACCTACGAGCAGTACTTC. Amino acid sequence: CACDTGTGTYEQYF.

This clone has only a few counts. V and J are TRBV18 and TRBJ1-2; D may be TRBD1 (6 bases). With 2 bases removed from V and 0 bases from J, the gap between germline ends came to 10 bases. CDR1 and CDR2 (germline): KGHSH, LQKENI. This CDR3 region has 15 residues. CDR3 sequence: CASSPRGGANYGYTF. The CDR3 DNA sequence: TGTGCCAGCTCACCAAGGGGGGGAGCTAACTATGGCTACACCTTC.

The CDR3 bases are TGTGCCAGCAGGGAAACAGGGAACACTGAAGCTTTCTTT. The encoded protein is CASRETGNTEAFF. V is TRBV28 and J is TRBJ1-1; possibly TRBD1 for D (5 bases). This CDR3 has 13 residues. Trimming left V 6 bases short and J 1 base short, with 9 bases between. Germline CDR1 reads MDHEN; CDR2 reads SYDVKM. Full variable domain (rest looked up from reference TRBV28 and TRBJ1-1): DVKVTQSSRYLVKRTGEKVFLECVQDMDHENMFWYRQDPGLGLRLIYFSYDVKMKEKGDIPEGYSVSREKKERFSLILESASTNQTSMYLCASRETGNTEAFFGQGTRLTVV.

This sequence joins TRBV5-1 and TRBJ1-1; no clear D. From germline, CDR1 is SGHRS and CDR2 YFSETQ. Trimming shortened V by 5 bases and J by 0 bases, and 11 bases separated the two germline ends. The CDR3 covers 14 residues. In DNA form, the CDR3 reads TGCGCCAGCAGTGGCAGTACCATGAACACTGAAGCTTTCTTT. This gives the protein CASSGSTMNTEAFF.

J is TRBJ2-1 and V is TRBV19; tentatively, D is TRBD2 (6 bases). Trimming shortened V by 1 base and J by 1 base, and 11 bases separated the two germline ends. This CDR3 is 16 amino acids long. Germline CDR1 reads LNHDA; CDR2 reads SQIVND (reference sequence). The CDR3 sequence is CASSIVAGISYNEQFF. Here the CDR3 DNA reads TGTGCCAGTAGTATAGTTGCGGGAATATCCTACAATGAGCAGTTCTTC.

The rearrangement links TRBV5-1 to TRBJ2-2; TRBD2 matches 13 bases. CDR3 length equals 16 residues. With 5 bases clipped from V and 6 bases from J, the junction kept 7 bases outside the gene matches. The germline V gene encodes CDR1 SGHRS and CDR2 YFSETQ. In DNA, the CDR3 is TGCGCCAGCAGTCAGTCCACTAGCGGGGGGGCCGGGGAGCTGTTTTTT. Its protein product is CASSQSTSGGAGELFF. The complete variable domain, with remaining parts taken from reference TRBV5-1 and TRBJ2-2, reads KAGVTQTPRYLIKTRGQQVTLSCSPISGHRSVSWYQQTPGQGLQFLFEYFSETQRNKGNFPGRFSGRQFSNSRSEMNVSTLELGDSALYLCASSQSTSGGAGELFFGEGSRLTVL.

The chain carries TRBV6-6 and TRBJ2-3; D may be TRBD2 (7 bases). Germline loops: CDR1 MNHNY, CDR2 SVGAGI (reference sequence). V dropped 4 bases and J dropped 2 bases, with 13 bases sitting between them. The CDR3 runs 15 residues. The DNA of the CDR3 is TGTGCCAGCAGTTGGGGGGGCACGCTCACAGATACGCAGTATTTT. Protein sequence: CASSWGGTLTDTQYF.

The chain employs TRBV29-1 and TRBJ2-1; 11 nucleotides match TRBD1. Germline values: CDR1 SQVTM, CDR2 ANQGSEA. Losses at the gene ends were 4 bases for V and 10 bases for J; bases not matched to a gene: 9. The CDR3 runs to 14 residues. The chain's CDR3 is CSVARDRGSLEQFF. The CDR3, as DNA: TGCAGCGTTGCCCGGGACAGGGGGTCTTTGGAGCAGTTCTTC.

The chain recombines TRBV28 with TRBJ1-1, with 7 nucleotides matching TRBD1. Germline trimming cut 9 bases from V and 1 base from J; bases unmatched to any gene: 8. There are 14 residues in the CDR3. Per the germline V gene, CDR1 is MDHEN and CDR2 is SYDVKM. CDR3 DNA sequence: TGTGCCAGTATGCCGGGACAGACGAACACTGAAGCTTTCTTT. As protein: CASMPGQTNTEAFF.

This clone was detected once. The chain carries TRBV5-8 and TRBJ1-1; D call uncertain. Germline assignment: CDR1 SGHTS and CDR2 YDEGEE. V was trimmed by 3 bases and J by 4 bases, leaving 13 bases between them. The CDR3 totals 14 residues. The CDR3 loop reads CASSYGGRLTEAFF. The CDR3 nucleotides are TGTGCCAGCAGCTACGGTGGCCGACTCACTGAAGCTTTCTTT.

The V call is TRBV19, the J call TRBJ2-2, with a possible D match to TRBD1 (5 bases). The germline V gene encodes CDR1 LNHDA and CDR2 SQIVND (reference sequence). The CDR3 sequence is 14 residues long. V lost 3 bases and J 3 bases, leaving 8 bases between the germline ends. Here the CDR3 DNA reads TGTGCCAGTAGTATCCTGACAGACACCGGGGAGCTGTTTTTT. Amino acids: CASSILTDTGELFF.

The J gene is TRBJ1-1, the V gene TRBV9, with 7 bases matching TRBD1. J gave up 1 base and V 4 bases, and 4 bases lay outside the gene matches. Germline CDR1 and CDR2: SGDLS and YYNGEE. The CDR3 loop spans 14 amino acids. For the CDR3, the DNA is TGTGCCAGCAGCCGACAGGGCTGGAACACTGAAGCTTTCTTT. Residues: CASSRQGWNTEAFF.

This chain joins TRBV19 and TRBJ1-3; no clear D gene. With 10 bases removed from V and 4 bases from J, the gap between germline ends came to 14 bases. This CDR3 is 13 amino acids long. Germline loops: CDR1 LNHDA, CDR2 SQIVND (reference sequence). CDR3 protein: CATGRWAGNTIYF. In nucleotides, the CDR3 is TGTGCCACCGGCCGTTGGGCGGGAAACACCATATATTTT. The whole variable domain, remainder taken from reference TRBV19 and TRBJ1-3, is DGGITQSPKYLFRKEGQNVTLSCEQNLNHDAMYWYRQDPGQGLRLIYYSQIVNDFQKGDIAEGYSVSREKKESFPLTVTSAQKNPTAFYLCATGRWAGNTIYFGEGSWLTVV.

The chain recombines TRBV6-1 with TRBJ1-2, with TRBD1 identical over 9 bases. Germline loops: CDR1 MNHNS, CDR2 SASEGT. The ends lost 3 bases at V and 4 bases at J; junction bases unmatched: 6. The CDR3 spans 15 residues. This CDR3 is CASSESGTGLYGYTF. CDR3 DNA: TGTGCCAGCAGTGAGTCCGGGACAGGGCTCTATGGCTACACCTTC.

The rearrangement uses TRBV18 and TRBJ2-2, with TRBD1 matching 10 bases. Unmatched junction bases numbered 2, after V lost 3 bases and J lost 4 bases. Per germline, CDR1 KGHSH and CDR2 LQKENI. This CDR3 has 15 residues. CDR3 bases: TGTGCCAGCTCACCGGGGACAGGGGCCACCGGGGAGCTGTTTTTT. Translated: CASSPGTGATGELFF.

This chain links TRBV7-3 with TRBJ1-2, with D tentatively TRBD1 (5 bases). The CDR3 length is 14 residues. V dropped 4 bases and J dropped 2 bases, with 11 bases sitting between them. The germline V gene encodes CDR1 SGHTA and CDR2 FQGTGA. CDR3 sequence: CASSSPGENYGYTF. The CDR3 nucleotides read TGTGCCAGCAGCTCCCCGGGGGAAAACTATGGCTACACCTTC.